The 20 T cell receptor beta chains presented below share a single source sample, sequenced in a study of early T cells in non-severe SARS-CoV-2 infection. TCRdb independently ran MiXCR on the 5' RACE reads; one entry per CDR3 protein. The sample lists more than 35,000 distinct CDR3 sequences; about 5% were seen once. Input material: whole blood. Receptor source: an adult who was a healthcare worker with PCR-confirmed SARS-CoV-2 infection or an uninfected control (not recorded which).

The sample holds many counts of this clonotype. The chain has TRBV9 and TRBJ2-5, with D unclear. This CDR3 contains 14 residues. Trimming took 0 bases from V and 1 from J, leaving 7 bases between them. Germline assignment: CDR1 SGDLS and CDR2 YYNGEE. The CDR3 loop is CASSVGHSQETQYF. CDR3 nucleotide sequence: TGTGCCAGCAGCGTAGGGCATTCCCAAGAGACCCAGTACTTC.

In this sample, this clonotype turned up many times. The rearrangement links TRBV3-1 to TRBJ2-3, with D perhaps TRBD2 (7 bases). CDR3 size: 12 residues. Germline CDR1 reads LGHDT; CDR2 reads YNNKEL (reference sequence). The V end was cut by 7 bases, the J end by 8 bases, with 13 bases between. CDR3 in DNA: TGTGCCAGCATTGGGGGGGCAGGTACGCAGTATTTT. Translation: CASIGGAGTQYF.

This clonotype was counted ten times or more. The V and J genes are TRBV6-5 and TRBJ1-3; D ambiguous. The CDR3 totals 17 residues. The germline CDR1 and CDR2 sequences are MNHEY and SVGAGI. V was shortened by 5 bases and J by 1 base, with 18 bases between the two germline ends. The DNA for the CDR3 is TGTGCCAGCAGTACCCGGCCCATGGGGAGATCTGGAAACACCATATATTTT. It specifies CASSTRPMGRSGNTIYF.

J is TRBJ1-1 and V is TRBV5-4, with D perhaps matching TRBD1 (6 bases). The V gene lost 4 bases and the J gene lost 1 base, with 8 bases spanning the gap. Germline assignment: CDR1 SGHNT and CDR2 YYREEE (reference sequence). The CDR3 length is 13 residues. Here the CDR3 reads CASSQDRNTEAFF. Written as DNA, the CDR3 is TGTGCCAGCAGCCAGGACAGGAACACTGAAGCTTTCTTT. The full variable domain, rest sourced from reference TRBV5-4 and TRBJ1-1, is ETGVTQSPTHLIKTRGQQVTLRCSSQSGHNTVSWYQQALGQGPQFIFQYYREEENGRGNFPPRFSGLQFPNYSSELNVNALELDDSALYLCASSQDRNTEAFFGQGTRLTVV.

This clonotype has ten or more counts. V gene TRBV11-2 combines with J gene TRBJ1-3; D is unresolved. The V gene lost 2 bases and the J gene lost 0 bases, with 5 bases spanning the gap. This CDR3 is built from 14 residues. Germline V lookup: CDR1 SGHAT, CDR2 FQNNGV. In nucleotides, the CDR3 is TGTGCCAGCAGCTTACATAACTCTGGAAACACCATATATTTT. Translation: CASSLHNSGNTIYF.

This clonotype was counted ten times or more. The V gene is TRBV20-1, the J gene TRBJ2-7; D not resolved. The CDR3 extends over 13 amino acids. Trimming stripped 5 bases from V and 1 base from J, with 12 bases between. Germline V gene sequence: CDR1 DFQATT, CDR2 SNEGSKA (reference sequence). Here the CDR3 DNA reads TGCAGTGCTTTTAACAGAGCATCCTACGAGCAGTACTTC. It is translated as CSAFNRASYEQYF.

Many counts were recorded for this clonotype. The chain links TRBV12-5 to TRBJ1-2; D unresolved. The CDR3 length is 12 residues. CDR1 LGHNT and CDR2 FRNRAP come from the germline V gene. Trimming shortened V by 2 bases and J by 2 bases, and 3 bases separated the two germline ends. Here the CDR3 reads CASGLRNYGYTF. CDR3 nucleotides: TGTGCTAGTGGTTTGAGAAACTATGGCTACACCTTC. Filled out from reference TRBV12-5 and TRBJ1-2, the complete variable domain reads DARVTQTPRHKVTEMGQEVTMRCQPILGHNTVFWYRQTMMQGLELLAYFRNRAPLDDSGMPKDRFSAEMPDATLATLKIQPSEPRDSAVYFCASGLRNYGYTFGSGTRLTVV.

This clonotype was detected ten times or more. The J gene is TRBJ2-1, the V gene TRBV13, with TRBD2 identical over 8 bases. V was clipped by 4 bases and J by 7 bases; unmatched bases: 12. Germline V lookup: CDR1 PRHDT, CDR2 FYEKMQ (reference sequence). This CDR3 comprises 16 residues. The CDR3 is CASSYPGTSSKNEQFF. The CDR3 nucleotides are TGTGCCAGCAGCTACCCCGGGACTAGTTCTAAAAATGAGCAGTTCTTC. The full variable domain, with the rest looked up from reference TRBV13 and TRBJ2-1, is AAGVIQSPRHLIKEKRETATLKCYPIPRHDTVYWYQQGPGQDPQFLISFYEKMQSDKGSIPDRFSAQQFSDYHSELNMSSLELGDSALYFCASSYPGTSSKNEQFFGPGTRLTVL.

This clonotype was seen repeatedly, ten times or more. The chain is built from TRBV7-2 and TRBJ2-3; D is uncertain. Germline assignment: CDR1 SGHTA and CDR2 FQGNSA. The CDR3 sequence is 12 residues long. The germline V and J ends were trimmed by 8 bases and 0 bases, with 6 bases remaining between them. The CDR3: CASGGSTDTQYF. In DNA form, the CDR3 reads TGTGCCAGCGGCGGCAGCACAGATACGCAGTATTTT.

This clonotype has at least ten counts. CDR3 region: CASRGQVQETQYF. Here the CDR3 DNA reads TGTGCCAGCAGGGGACAGGTCCAAGAGACCCAGTACTTC. The chain has TRBV25-1 and TRBJ2-5; 8 nucleotides match TRBD1. The CDR3 consists of 13 residues. J was trimmed by 1 base and V by 6 bases; bases with no gene match: 1. Germline CDR1 and CDR2: MGHDK and SYGVNS.

This clonotype showed up many times. V usage is TRBV2 and J usage is TRBJ2-1; D unresolved. This CDR3 spans 13 amino acids. Germline CDR1 and CDR2: SNHLY and FYNNEI. The ends were cut back, 2 bases at V and 8 bases at J, with 10 bases in the middle. CDR3 coding DNA: TGTGCCAGCAGTGAATGGCGCAGCGATGAGCAGTTCTTC. Translating gives CASSEWRSDEQFF.

This clonotype was recorded only once. This chain connects TRBV12-3 or TRBV12-4 to TRBJ1-5; TRBD1 matches at 10 bases. V gave up 7 bases and J gave up 2 bases; unmatched junction bases: 5. The CDR3 runs to 15 residues. Here the CDR3 reads CASKLGTGGNQPQHF. The CDR3 coding sequence is TGTGCCAGCAAACTCGGGACAGGGGGCAATCAGCCCCAGCATTTT.

This clonotype was recorded a few times. This chain connects TRBV6-5 to TRBJ1-1; the D is unclear. This CDR3 contains 11 residues. The germline V gene has CDR1 MNHEY and CDR2 SVGAGI. Trimming cost V 6 bases and J 7 bases, with 9 bases left between them. CDR3 sequence: CASRGLGEAFF. The CDR3 DNA reads as TGTGCCAGCAGAGGGTTGGGTGAAGCTTTCTTT.

This clonotype came up a few times. This chain uses TRBV18 with TRBJ1-2, with 8 bases lining up with TRBD1. With V trimmed by 3 bases and J by 8 bases, 17 bases remained unmatched. Per germline, CDR1 KGHSH and CDR2 LQKENI. This CDR3 has 17 residues. The CDR3 DNA sequence: TGTGCCAGCTCACCGACGAGCAGGGGGCGCGAGGTAGAGGGCTACACCTTC. Translating gives CASSPTSRGREVEGYTF.

This clonotype was detected ten times or more. The V call is TRBV7-9, the J call TRBJ2-5; D remains unclear. The CDR3 runs 14 residues. Germline CDR1 SEHNR, CDR2 FQNEAQ (reference sequence). The V gene lost 1 base and the J gene lost 4 bases, with 10 bases spanning the gap. This CDR3 is CASSLVSGRETQYF. The CDR3 nucleotides read TGTGCCAGCAGCTTAGTTTCCGGGCGAGAGACCCAGTACTTC.

There are many counts of this clonotype. The junction shows a germline mismatch at one end, possibly a read error. The gene calls are TRBV6-1 and TRBJ1-3, with a tentative D call TRBD1 (5 bases). The CDR3 is 11 residues long. Germline-derived CDR1 and CDR2 are MNHNS and SASEGT. CDR3 bases: TGTGCCACCCGGAGTCAGGGACGGGAGCTATTT. Protein: CATRSQGRELF.

This clonotype was seen many times. The chain links TRBV7-8 to TRBJ2-2; the D is unclear. Germline V gene data show CDR1 as SGHVS and CDR2 as FQNEAQ. V was shortened by 5 bases and J by 0 bases, with 13 bases between the two germline ends. This CDR3 has 16 amino acids. The CDR3, as DNA: TGTGCCAGCAGCGACCTGACAATCGCGAACACCGGGGAGCTGTTTTTT. This sequence encodes CASSDLTIANTGELFF.

This clonotype came up many times. This sequence joins TRBV7-9 and TRBJ2-6, with 10 bases that match TRBD1. The J segment lost 2 bases and the V segment lost 3 bases, leaving 1 base of the junction unmatched. CDR1 and CDR2 from the germline V gene are SEHNR and FQNEAQ (reference sequence). The CDR3 consists of 16 residues. CDR3 sequence (DNA): TGTGCCAGCAGCTTGGACAGGGGGACTGGGGCCAACGTCCTGACTTTC. It codes for CASSLDRGTGANVLTF.

This clonotype was counted many times. The chain carries TRBV5-1 and TRBJ2-3; D is uncertain. This CDR3 is 14 amino acids long. Trimming cost V 5 bases and J 0 bases, with 10 bases left between them. Germline CDR1 reads SGHRS; CDR2 reads YFSETQ. The CDR3 nucleotides read TGCGCCAGCAGGTCCGGCGTAAGCACAGATACGCAGTATTTT. It yields the protein CASRSGVSTDTQYF.

This clonotype was counted at least ten times. The CDR3 nucleotides read TGCAGTGCTAGAGAAACCCTATACACTGAAGCTTTCTTT. It specifies CSARETLYTEAFF. The chain links TRBV20-1 to TRBJ1-1; D call uncertain. The germline CDR1 and CDR2 sequences are DFQATT and SNEGSKA (reference sequence). V was clipped by 0 bases and J by 3 bases, with 8 bases between them. CDR3 length: 13 amino acids.